This TCR beta chain came from a study of identical twins. TCRdb redid the calling of the 5' RACE reads with MiXCR, one entry per CDR3 protein. The sample comprises roughly 290,000 distinct CDR3 sequences, 9.5% of which are singletons, and 5.5% to 9% rests with the top ten. Healthy Caucasian individuals made up all the donors. Germline-derived CDR1 and CDR2 are LNHDA and SQIVND (reference sequence). V lost 3 bases and J lost 7; bases outside the gene matches: 15. This CDR3 spans 18 amino acids. This clonotype was observed a handful of times. The same sample was also studied in work on yellow fever vaccine responses in identical twins.

The sequenced sample was CD8+ T cells sorted from blood. V and J are TRBV19 and TRBJ2-1, with 10 bases fitting TRBD2. The sequence was collected from a woman aged 18-29 years in good health. As DNA, the CDR3 is TGTGCCAGTAGTATGTCGGTAGCGGGGGGAATCTACAAAAATGAGCAGTTCTTC. This gives the protein CASSMSVAGGIYKNEQFF.